Each of the 28 T cell receptor beta chains below was sequenced from the same sample in a study of shared clonotypes between healthy human individuals. Assay used: immunoSEQ multiplex PCR; TCRdb lists only in-frame clones, some missing. Of millions of clones listed, roughly 94% were seen once; the top ten hold approximately 0.13%. Specimen: naive CD4+ T cells sorted from blood. Subset noted: CD45RA+ positively selected. Receptors were obtained from a man aged 18-30 years in good health.

This chain joins TRBV7-3 and TRBJ2-1; 10 nucleotides agree with TRBD2. CDR1 and CDR2 (germline): SGHTA, FQGTGA. The CDR3 consists of 15 residues. V shed 4 bases, J shed 8 bases, and the junction held 8 bases outside the gene matches. The chain's CDR3 is CASSSPGLAKDEQFF. The CDR3 coding sequence is TGTGCCAGCAGCTCTCCGGGACTAGCGAAGGATGAGCAGTTCTTC.

With regard to this clone: This CDR3 is also generated by other DNA sequences in the sample. V gene TRBV7-9 combines with J gene TRBJ1-1, with a weak D call TRBD1 (5 bases). Germline CDR1 SEHNR, CDR2 FQNEAQ (reference sequence). The V gene lost 5 bases and the J gene lost 1 base, with 8 bases spanning the gap. The CDR3 length is 13 residues. CDR3 bases: TGTGCCAGCAGCCCTCAGGGGAACACTGAAGCTTTCTTT. Translated: CASSPQGNTEAFF.

This clone has a single count. Other DNA sequences in this sample translate to the same CDR3. The rearrangement joins TRBV5-4 to TRBJ2-1; 8 positions agree with TRBD2. Germline CDR1 SGHNT, CDR2 YYREEE (reference sequence). V was clipped by 1 base and J by 4 bases; unmatched bases: 4. CDR3 length equals 15 residues. CDR3 nucleotides: TGTGCCAGCAGCTTGACTAGCGGACCTTACAATGAGCAGTTCTTC. Amino acid sequence: CASSLTSGPYNEQFF.

V gene TRBV11-2 combines with J gene TRBJ1-1, with TRBD1 as a possible D gene (5 bases). V was cut by 3 bases and J by 7 bases, with 15 bases left in between. This CDR3 region has 14 residues. Germline V gene data show CDR1 as SGHAT and CDR2 as FQNNGV. This CDR3 reads CASSLGKPTGEAFF. The CDR3 bases are TGTGCCAGCAGCTTGGGGAAGCCAACAGGTGAAGCTTTCTTT.

The chain joins TRBV6-6 to TRBJ1-6, with 8 bases lining up with TRBD1. The germline gives CDR1 MNHNY, CDR2 SVGAGI (reference sequence). CDR3 length equals 14 residues. V lost 5 bases and J lost 7; bases outside the gene matches: 4. Here the CDR3 DNA reads TGTGCCAGCAGTGGAGGACAGGGAAATTCACCCCTCCACTTT. It yields the protein CASSGGQGNSPLHF.

The rearrangement links TRBV18 to TRBJ2-1, with 10 bases aligning to TRBD2. The length of the CDR3 is 15 residues. Losses at the gene ends were 2 bases for V and 10 bases for J; bases not matched to a gene: 8. Germline lookup yields CDR1 KGHSH and CDR2 LQKENI. CDR3 region: CASSPRASGSEEQFF. CDR3 DNA: TGTGCCAGCTCACCAAGGGCTAGCGGGAGCGAGGAGCAGTTCTTC.

The rearrangement uses TRBV6-6 and TRBJ2-5, with 10 bases fitting TRBD2. Trimming took 6 bases from V and 4 from J; bases not matched to a gene: 2. This CDR3 has 13 amino acids. Germline values: CDR1 MNHNY, CDR2 SVGAGI (reference sequence). The CDR3 DNA is TGTGCCAGCAGACTAGCGGGGAGAGAGACCCAGTACTTC. This gives the protein CASRLAGRETQYF.

This clone was seen at least ten times. The chain combines TRBV5-1 with TRBJ1-1, with 9 bases matching TRBD1. Germline values: CDR1 SGHRS, CDR2 YFSETQ. CDR3 size: 14 residues. V lost 4 bases and J lost 3; bases outside the gene matches: 4. CDR3 residues: CASSRRTGDTEAFF. CDR3 bases: TGCGCCAGCAGCAGACGGACAGGGGACACTGAAGCTTTCTTT.

The J gene is TRBJ2-3, the V gene TRBV5-1; TRBD2 agrees at 7 bases. CDR1 SGHRS and CDR2 YFSETQ come from the germline V gene. The CDR3 loop spans 15 amino acids. After removal of 4 bases from V and 0 bases from J, the junction contained 5 bases not matched to a gene. In DNA, the CDR3 is TGCGCCAGCAGCCCCTGGGGGGGTAGCACAGATACGCAGTATTTT. It codes for CASSPWGGSTDTQYF.

In DNA form, the CDR3 reads TGTGCCATCAACCCCGGGGCGGGTGGCTACACCTTC. Amino acid sequence: CAINPGAGGYTF. The chain carries TRBV10-3 and TRBJ1-2; weak D call: TRBD1 (5 bases). The CDR3 totals 12 residues. V was trimmed by 7 bases and J by 7 bases, leaving 13 bases between them. CDR1 and CDR2 from the germline V gene are ENHRY and SYGVKD.

This clone was recorded a few times. This specimen includes other DNA sequences encoding the same CDR3. The chain joins TRBV11-2 to TRBJ2-2; tentatively, D is TRBD1 (6 bases). The CDR3 runs to 13 residues. Trimming removed 4 bases at V and 5 bases at J, with 8 bases between. CDR1 SGHAT and CDR2 FQNNGV come from the germline V gene. The CDR3 spells CASSSQGTGELFF. DNA of the CDR3: TGTGCCAGCAGCTCACAGGGTACCGGGGAGCTGTTTTTT.

This chain joins TRBV6-6 and TRBJ1-1, with D maybe TRBD1 (5 bases). The CDR3 totals 14 residues. CDR1 and CDR2 (germline): MNHNY, SVGAGI (reference sequence). V gave up 4 bases and J gave up 4 bases, with 13 bases separating them. The CDR3 DNA reads TGTGCCAGCAGTTCCCATACGGGGACCACTGAAGCTTTCTTT. Encoded protein: CASSSHTGTTEAFF.

This chain links TRBV5-4 with TRBJ2-3; 8 nucleotides line up with TRBD2. With V trimmed by 0 bases and J by 6 bases, 9 bases remained unmatched. The CDR3 consists of 16 residues. CDR1 and CDR2 (germline): SGHNT, YYREEE (reference sequence). Written as DNA, the CDR3 is TGTGCCAGCAGCTTGGCCGCTACTAGCGGTACGGATACGCAGTATTTT. The encoded protein is CASSLAATSGTDTQYF.

The chain carries TRBV30 and TRBJ2-7; D remains unclear. This CDR3 region has 13 residues. V lost 0 bases, J lost 6 bases, and 12 bases lay in between. Germline CDR1 is GTSNPN and CDR2 is SVGIG (reference sequence). CDR3 DNA sequence: TGTGCCTGGAGTGTGTTTGCGTGGGCCGAGCAGTACTTC. Translation gives CAWSVFAWAEQYF.

A remark on this clone: This sample also contains other DNA sequences that code for the same CDR3. This sequence joins TRBV18 and TRBJ2-7, with 8 bases lining up with TRBD2. V lost 0 bases, J lost 6 bases, and 1 base stayed unmatched. CDR3 length equals 13 residues. Germline values: CDR1 KGHSH, CDR2 LQKENI. The CDR3 region is CASSPPGGGEQYF. The DNA of the CDR3 is TGTGCCAGCTCACCACCCGGGGGGGGCGAGCAGTACTTC.

This chain joins TRBV5-6 and TRBJ2-2; 9 nucleotides line up with TRBD1. The CDR3 totals 16 residues. Germline-derived CDR1 and CDR2 are SGHDT and YYEEEE. V shed 3 bases and J 1 base; nucleotides not matched to a gene: 4. CDR3 sequence: CASSYGTGRNTGELFF. The CDR3, as DNA: TGTGCCAGCAGCTACGGGACAGGGCGGAACACCGGGGAGCTGTTTTTT.

This chain connects TRBV5-4 to TRBJ1-2; TRBD1 matches at 7 bases. Germline V gives CDR1 SGHNT, CDR2 YYREEE (reference sequence). With 4 bases clipped from V and 4 bases from J, the junction kept 7 bases outside the gene matches. The CDR3 is 14 residues long. The CDR3 nucleotides are TGTGCCAGCAGCCCCGGGGGACAGATCTATGGCTACACCTTC. As protein: CASSPGGQIYGYTF.

J is TRBJ2-5 and V is TRBV21-1. TRBV21-1 is classified as a pseudogene. The CDR3 contains 12 residues. Here the CDR3 reads CASSKKIETQYF. The CDR3 coding sequence is TGTGCCAGCAGCAAAAAGATAGAGACCCAGTACTTC.

The rearrangement uses TRBV14 and TRBJ1-4, with no clear D. Between the trimmed V and J ends, which lost 4 bases and 7 bases, there was a span of 16 bases. Germline values: CDR1 SGHDN, CDR2 FVKESK. The CDR3 totals 15 residues. The CDR3 here is CASSRRTPGGEKLFF. The CDR3 DNA reads as TGTGCCAGCAGCCGACGGACTCCCGGTGGTGAAAAACTGTTTTTT.

The V gene is TRBV6-1, the J gene TRBJ2-1, with 13 bases identical to TRBD2. Germline V CDR1 and CDR2: MNHNS, SASEGT. The V segment lost 5 bases and the J segment 4 bases; nucleotides outside the gene matches: 2. This CDR3 contains 15 residues. CDR3 sequence: CASSQLAGGYNEQFF. The CDR3 DNA is TGTGCCAGCAGTCAACTAGCGGGAGGGTACAATGAGCAGTTCTTC.

V usage is TRBV12-5 and J usage is TRBJ1-2; D remains unclear. Trimming removed 1 base at V and 3 bases at J, with 15 bases between. CDR1 and CDR2 from the germline V gene are LGHNT and FRNRAP. The CDR3 consists of 16 residues. The CDR3 is CASGLATGRTDYGYTF. CDR3 sequence (DNA): TGTGCTAGTGGTTTGGCTACTGGAAGGACGGACTATGGCTACACCTTC.

The CDR3 here is CASSIGSGGFSSYNEQFF. CDR3 nucleotides: TGTGCCAGCAGCATTGGATCGGGGGGATTTAGCTCCTACAATGAGCAGTTCTTC. The J gene is TRBJ2-1, the V gene TRBV7-9; 7 positions agree with TRBD2. The CDR3 sequence is 18 residues long. The junction had 13 bases not matched to a gene; V was cut back by 5 bases and J by 0 bases. Germline V gene sequence: CDR1 SEHNR, CDR2 FQNEAQ (reference sequence).

The chain employs TRBV10-3 and TRBJ2-5; D might be TRBD1 or TRBD2, each matching 5 bases. This CDR3 comprises 14 residues. Germline lookup yields CDR1 ENHRY and CDR2 SYGVKD. V gave up 3 bases and J gave up 4 bases, with 12 bases separating them. CDR3 nucleotides: TGTGCCATCAGTGATAATCTCGGGGCAGAGACCCAGTACTTC. This translates into CAISDNLGAETQYF.

This clone has a single count. Other DNA sequences in this specimen translate into the identical CDR3. The CDR3, as DNA: TGTGCCATCAGTTTCACGACAGGGACGGAAGCTTTCTTT. Protein: CAISFTTGTEAFF. The V and J genes are TRBV10-3 and TRBJ1-1; TRBD1 matches 7 bases. The V and J ends lost 5 bases and 8 bases, in that order; junction bases with no gene match: 8. Germline loops: CDR1 ENHRY, CDR2 SYGVKD. The CDR3 totals 13 residues.

The chain employs TRBV19 and TRBJ2-2, with 7 bases aligning to TRBD2. J gave up 4 bases and V 1 base, and 6 bases lay outside the gene matches. The CDR3 sequence is 16 residues long. Germline CDR1 is LNHDA and CDR2 is SQIVND (reference sequence). The DNA of the CDR3 is TGTGCCAGTAGTATAGGTTTCGCTAGCGGCACCGGGGAGCTGTTTTTT. This codes for CASSIGFASGTGELFF.

The rearrangement joins TRBV5-1 to TRBJ1-1; D perhaps matches TRBD1 (5 bases). Trimming removed 2 bases from V and 0 bases from J, with 8 bases in between. Germline CDR1 reads SGHRS; CDR2 reads YFSETQ. This CDR3 has 14 amino acids. This CDR3 is CASSFGDVNTEAFF. The DNA for the CDR3 is TGCGCCAGCAGCTTCGGGGACGTGAACACTGAAGCTTTCTTT.

This sequence joins TRBV29-1 and TRBJ2-7, with TRBD2 matching over 9 bases. Trimming took 5 bases from V and 4 from J; bases not matched to a gene: 6. The CDR3 covers 13 residues. Germline assignment: CDR1 SQVTM and CDR2 ANQGSEA. In nucleotides, the CDR3 is TGCAGCGTTAGAATAGCGGGAGCATACGAGCAGTACTTC. Protein product: CSVRIAGAYEQYF.

A word on this clone: The sample has other DNA sequences that encode this CDR3 too. The V call is TRBV5-1, the J call TRBJ2-3; TRBD2 matches 9 bases. Germline CDR1 reads SGHRS; CDR2 reads YFSETQ. V gave up 0 bases and J gave up 3 bases; unmatched junction bases: 5. The length of the CDR3 is 16 residues. For the CDR3, the DNA is TGCGCCAGCAGCTTGGCCCCCAGCGGGGGGACAGATACGCAGTATTTT. Translated: CASSLAPSGGTDTQYF.